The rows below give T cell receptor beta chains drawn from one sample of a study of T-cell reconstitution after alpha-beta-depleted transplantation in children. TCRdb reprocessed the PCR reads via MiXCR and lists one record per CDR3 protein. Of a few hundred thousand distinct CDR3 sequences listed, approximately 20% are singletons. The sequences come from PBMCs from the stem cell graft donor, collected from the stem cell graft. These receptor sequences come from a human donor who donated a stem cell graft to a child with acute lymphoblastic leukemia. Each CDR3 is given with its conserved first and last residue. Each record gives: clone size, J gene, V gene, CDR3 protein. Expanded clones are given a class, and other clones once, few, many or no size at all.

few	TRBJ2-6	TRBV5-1	CASSLRPGGIISGANVLTF
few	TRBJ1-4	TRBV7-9	CASEALNEKLFF
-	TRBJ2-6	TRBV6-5	CASSWRGPTAAGANVLTF
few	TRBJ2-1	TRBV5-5	CASSGDIYNEQFF
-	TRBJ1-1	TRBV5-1	CASSLDRSEAFF
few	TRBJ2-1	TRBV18	CASSPGRGMYNEQFF
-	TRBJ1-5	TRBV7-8	CASSLEQGSNQPQHF
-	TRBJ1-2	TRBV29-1	CSVEAGTGAANYGYTF
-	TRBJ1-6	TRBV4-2	CASSQQEHSPLHF
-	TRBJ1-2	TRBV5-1	CASSFEGQADGYTF
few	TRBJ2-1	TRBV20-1	CSARDLTGRNEQFF
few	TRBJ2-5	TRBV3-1	CASSHLTSGNQYF
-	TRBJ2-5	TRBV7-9	CASSPGVAGAPQYF
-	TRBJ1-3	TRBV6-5	CASSHSGVGAGNTIYF
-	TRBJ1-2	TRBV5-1	CASNELFGTGVTGYTF
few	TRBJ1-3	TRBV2	CASSGRVRGNTIYF
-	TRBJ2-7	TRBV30	CAWTLGAGFSYEQYF
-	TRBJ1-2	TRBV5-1	CASSLSEAPNYGYTF
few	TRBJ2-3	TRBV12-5	CASGLGLASGYRNTDTQYF
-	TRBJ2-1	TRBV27	CASKWASSYNEQFF